The rows below give T cell receptor beta chains drawn from one sample of a study of cytomegalovirus exposure and HLA in healthy donors. Data came from immunoSEQ multiplex PCR; TCRdb stores just in-frame clones and leaves some out. In the table there are under 200,000 clones, about four fifths of which are singletons. Sequencing was done on a sample of PBMCs. Receptors were obtained from a woman under 40 in good health and CMV-seropositive. CDR3s include the opening cysteine and the closing phenylalanine or tryptophan. D genes are given only for firm matches. Part of the rows lack a size; the others show once, few, many or a class for expanded clones.

d_call j_call clone_size v_call cdr3_aa cdr3_nt
- TRBJ1-2 - TRBV27 CASSHGQPSNYGYTF TGTGCCAGCAGTCACGGACAGCCGAGTAACTATGGCTACACCTTC
- TRBJ1-1 - TRBV6-4 CASSDSPGTEAFF TGTGCCAGCAGTGACTCGCCGGGCACTGAAGCTTTCTTT
- TRBJ1-2 - TRBV29-1 CSAQGEANGYTF TGCAGCGCACAGGGCGAGGCGAATGGCTACACCTTC
TRBD1 TRBJ2-1 - TRBV7-2 CASSPYGTGTSYNEQFF TGTGCCAGCAGCCCTTACGGGACAGGGACCTCCTACAATGAGCAGTTCTTC
TRBD1 TRBJ2-1 - TRBV29-1 CSGGQGIDEQFF TGCAGCGGCGGACAGGGTATCGATGAGCAGTTCTTC
TRBD2 TRBJ2-1 - TRBV15 CATSRGLAGHNEQFF TGTGCCACCAGCAGGGGACTAGCGGGACACAATGAGCAGTTCTTC
- TRBJ1-4 few TRBV5-1 CATRDTLNEKLFF TGCGCCACCCGGGACACCCTTAATGAAAAACTGTTTTTT
- TRBJ2-1 - TRBV27 CASSPAASSYNEQFF TGTGCCAGCAGTCCCGCGGCGAGCTCCTACAATGAGCAGTTCTTC
TRBD1 TRBJ1-6 - TRBV13 CASRNARTGGRSPLHF TGTGCCAGCAGAAACGCCCGGACAGGGGGCCGTTCACCCCTCCACTTT
- TRBJ2-1 - TRBV7-6 CASSPVRGVGNEQFF TGTGCCAGCAGCCCAGTCCGGGGTGTCGGCAATGAGCAGTTCTTC
- TRBJ1-2 - TRBV19 CASDAGTRVYGYTF TGTGCCAGTGACGCCGGGACTAGGGTCTATGGCTACACCTTC
- TRBJ1-2 - TRBV15 CATSSRTSGIRYGYTF TGTGCCACCAGCAGCCGAACTTCGGGGATACGGTATGGCTACACCTTC
TRBD1 TRBJ2-1 - TRBV10-3 CAISGGDRVDEQFF TGTGCCATCAGTGGTGGGGACAGGGTCGATGAGCAGTTCTTC
- TRBJ2-7 - TRBV19 CASQGSLYEQYF TGTGCCAGTCAGGGGTCCCTCTACGAGCAGTACTTC
TRBD2 TRBJ2-7 - TRBV27 CATSSLAGGEYEQYF TGTGCCACCTCCTCCCTAGCGGGGGGCGAGTACGAGCAGTACTTC
- TRBJ2-7 - TRBV10-2 CASVGWDTGSYEQYF TGCGCCAGCGTGGGCTGGGACACGGGATCCTACGAGCAGTACTTC
- TRBJ1-1 - TRBV21-1 CASPRGANTEAFF TGTGCCAGCCCACGGGGGGCGAACACTGAAGCTTTCTTT
- TRBJ1-1 - TRBV19 CATVSDRPEAFF TGTGCCACCGTCTCGGACAGACCTGAAGCTTTCTTT
- TRBJ1-6 - TRBV25-1 CASSEYLGGNSPLHF TGTGCCAGCAGTGAATATTTGGGGGGGAATTCACCCCTCCACTTT
- TRBJ2-7 - TRBV29-1 CSVEQGSPSYEQYF TGCAGCGTTGAACAGGGTTCCCCCTCCTACGAGCAGTACTTC
- TRBJ1-5 few TRBV6-5 CASSYTGGSQPQHF TGTGCCAGCAGTTACACCGGGGGGTCGCAGCCCCAGCATTTT
- TRBJ2-7 - TRBV9 CASSPARDPWHEQYF TGTGCCAGCAGCCCTGCGCGGGATCCTTGGCACGAGCAGTACTTC
TRBD1 TRBJ1-5 - TRBV19 CASSIQTGVNQPQHF TGTGCCAGTAGTATTCAAACAGGGGTCAATCAGCCCCAGCATTTT
- TRBJ2-4 - TRBV7-2 CASSLGPGREYLAKNIQYF TGTGCCAGCAGCTTAGGTCCCGGGAGAGAATATCTAGCCAAAAACATTCAGTACTTC
- TRBJ1-4 - TRBV11-2 CASSLGESTNEKLFF TGTGCCAGCAGCTTAGGGGAGTCAACTAATGAAAAACTGTTTTTT
- TRBJ2-1 - TRBV5-4 CASSGGAGGAINEQFF TGTGCCAGCAGCGGGGGGGCAGGGGGCGCGATAAATGAGCAGTTCTTC
- TRBJ2-7 - TRBV5-8 CASSREGVPGEQYF TGTGCCAGCAGCCGCGAAGGGGTACCAGGCGAGCAGTACTTC
- TRBJ1-2 - TRBV10-2 CASSYGSGGETGYTF TGCGCCAGCAGTTACGGGTCCGGGGGGGAGACTGGCTACACCTTC
- TRBJ2-5 - TRBV7-7 CASSPGGTQETQYF TGTGCTAGCAGCCCCGGGGGAACACAAGAGACCCAGTACTTC
- TRBJ2-5 - TRBV10-2 CASRPRKDRLGGETQYF TGCGCCAGCAGACCCCGGAAGGACAGGCTCGGGGGTGAGACCCAGTACTTC
TRBD2 TRBJ2-5 once TRBV6-6 CASSYPPTSGLTQYF TGTGCCAGCAGTTACCCCCCAACTAGCGGTCTGACCCAGTACTTC
TRBD2 TRBJ2-3 - TRBV5-1 CASSLDRGGTDTQYF TGCGCCAGCAGCTTGGACCGGGGGGGCACAGATACGCAGTATTTT
TRBD2 TRBJ2-7 - TRBV6-5 CASSLTSGGRNEQYF TGTGCCAGCAGTTTAACTAGCGGGGGGAGAAACGAGCAGTACTTC
- TRBJ2-5 - TRBV13 CASSAGETQYF TGTGCCAGCAGCGCAGGGGAGACCCAGTACTTC
- TRBJ2-5 - TRBV7-3 CASSLAGAIQETQYF TGTGCCAGCAGCTTAGCGGGGGCCATCCAAGAGACCCAGTACTTC
TRBD2 TRBJ2-1 - TRBV7-9 CASSYFSGRADNEQFF TGTGCCAGCAGCTACTTTAGCGGGAGGGCCGACAATGAGCAGTTCTTC
- TRBJ1-2 once TRBV5-1 CASSPGSNYGYTF TGCGCCAGCAGTCCGGGTTCGAACTATGGCTACACCTTC
- TRBJ2-2 - TRBV7-2 CASSLRLQGLNTGELFF TGTGCCAGCAGCCTCCGACTACAGGGTTTGAACACCGGGGAGCTGTTTTTT
- TRBJ1-5 - TRBV5-5 CASSWKQGSNQPQHF TGTGCCAGCAGTTGGAAACAGGGATCGAATCAGCCCCAGCATTTT
- TRBJ1-4 once TRBV6-5 CASSRGSNEKLFF TGTGCCAGCAGCAGAGGAAGTAATGAAAAACTGTTTTTT
TRBD2 TRBJ2-1 - TRBV4-2 CASSQDQLAGGLYNEQFF TGTGCCAGCAGCCAAGATCAACTAGCGGGGGGACTGTACAATGAGCAGTTCTTC
- TRBJ1-1 - TRBV2 CASIPYLGGLNTEAFF TGTGCCAGCATCCCCTACTTGGGGGGGCTGAACACTGAAGCTTTCTTT
TRBD2 TRBJ2-4 - TRBV9 CASSVGTSERDIQYF TGTGCCAGCAGCGTAGGGACTAGCGAAAGGGACATTCAGTACTTC
- TRBJ2-3 - TRBV4-3 CASSQAQGVTDTQYF TGCGCCAGCAGCCAAGCACAGGGCGTCACAGATACGCAGTATTTT
- TRBJ2-7 - TRBV14 CASSQLVGRDEQYF TGTGCCAGCAGCCAGTTGGTGGGGCGGGATGAGCAGTACTTC
TRBD1 TRBJ2-7 - TRBV10-3 CAISDPGQSYEQYF TGTGCCATCAGTGACCCGGGACAGTCCTACGAGCAGTACTTC
- TRBJ1-3 - TRBV27 CASSTGLSGNTIYF TGTGCCAGCAGTACAGGGCTCTCTGGAAACACCATATATTTT
TRBD2 TRBJ2-2 - TRBV27 CASIRLAGANTGELFF TGTGCCAGCATTAGACTAGCGGGAGCCAACACCGGGGAGCTGTTTTTT
- TRBJ1-5 - TRBV4-2 CASSQDGQEYQPQHF TGTGCCAGCAGCCAAGATGGGCAGGAATATCAGCCCCAGCATTTT
- TRBJ1-1 - TRBV7-9 CASSLVQGSTEAFF TGTGCCAGCAGCTTAGTCCAGGGTAGCACTGAAGCTTTCTTT
- TRBJ1-5 - TRBV6-1 CASRERISNQPQHF TGTGCCAGCAGAGAGAGAATTAGCAATCAGCCCCAGCATTTT
- TRBJ1-5 - TRBV28 CASSAHGGGQPQHF TGTGCCAGCAGTGCACACGGGGGTGGTCAGCCCCAGCATTTT
TRBD1 TRBJ1-1 - TRBV27 CASTDRGPLMNTEAFF TGTGCCAGCACAGACAGGGGGCCACTTATGAACACTGAAGCTTTCTTT
- TRBJ2-7 once TRBV7-2 CASSSIQGIYEQYF TGTGCCAGCAGCTCGATACAGGGTATCTACGAGCAGTACTTC
- TRBJ2-3 - TRBV5-4 CASSQSGSSTDTQYF TGTGCCAGCAGCCAAAGCGGATCTAGCACAGATACGCAGTATTTT
TRBD1 TRBJ2-5 - TRBV5-4 CASSAQTGETQYF TGTGCCAGCAGCGCGCAGACAGGGGAGACCCAGTACTTC
TRBD2 TRBJ2-2 - TRBV28 CASSGVPGLVDTGELFF TGTGCCAGCAGCGGAGTTCCGGGACTAGTGGATACCGGGGAGCTGTTTTTT
- TRBJ1-1 - TRBV4-3 CASSQAEGVGEAFF TGCGCCAGCAGCCAAGCGGAAGGGGTGGGTGAAGCTTTCTTT